A selection of T cell receptor beta chains follows, all from one sample in a study of cytotoxic CD8 clonotypes in ibrutinib-treated CLL. TCRdb's table, derived via immunoSEQ multiplex PCR, lists solely in-frame clones and lacks some. The repertoire holds approximately 300,000 clones, with roughly 79% as singletons. The material sequenced was PBMCs, taken before ibrutinib treatment. The source is a human donor with chronic lymphocytic leukemia. Both conserved end residues are part of each CDR3. D genes are given only for firm matches. Clone size, where shown, is once, few, many, or a class for clones that have expanded.

j_call v_call d_call clone_size cdr3_nt cdr3_aa
TRBJ2-1 TRBV6-4 TRBD2 - TGTGCCAGCAGTGACGGACTAGCGGGAGTATCTTCTGAGCAGTTCTTC CASSDGLAGVSSEQFF
TRBJ1-5 TRBV13 - - TGTGCCAGCTCTGTTGGGGGAAGCGGTCAGCCCCAGCATTTT CASSVGGSGQPQHF
TRBJ2-3 TRBV5-1 TRBD1 - TGCGCCAGCAGCAAAGGACAGGGCCAACCAGATACGCAGTATTTT CASSKGQGQPDTQYF
TRBJ1-2 TRBV4-3 - - TGCGCCAGCAGCCATGAGCCCACAGCTAACTATGGCTACACCTTC CASSHEPTANYGYTF
TRBJ2-1 TRBV5-1 - - TGCGCCAGCAGCTTTGGGGGCGCCCCCGCTTCCTACAATGAGCAGTTCTTC CASSFGGAPASYNEQFF
TRBJ2-1 TRBV27 - - TGTGCCAGCAGTTTATTGGGGTACGAATTTTCGCGCGGGCGGAACAATGAGCAGTTCTTC CASSLLGYEFSRGRNNEQFF
TRBJ1-4 TRBV5-6 TRBD1 - TGTGCCAGCAGCTCTTCCCGGGACAGGGGGCAGGGCGAAAAACTGTTTTTT CASSSSRDRGQGEKLFF
TRBJ2-3 TRBV6-4 TRBD1 - TGTGCCAGCAGTGAGCCAGGGGGAAACACAGATACGCAGTATTTT CASSEPGGNTDTQYF
TRBJ1-1 TRBV6-1 - - TGTGCCAGCAGCGGGCGGGACACTGAAGCTTTCTTT CASSGRDTEAFF
TRBJ2-1 TRBV9 - - TGTGCCAGCAGCCCGACAGGAGCGGGGTTATACAATGAGCAGTTCTTC CASSPTGAGLYNEQFF
TRBJ2-3 TRBV9 TRBD2 - TGTGCCAGCAGCGTAGTTGCGGGAGGGCCCACAGATACGCAGTATTTT CASSVVAGGPTDTQYF
TRBJ2-6 TRBV5-1 - - TGCGCCAGCAGTTCCCCGGGCTCTGGGGCCAACGTCCTGACTTTC CASSSPGSGANVLTF
TRBJ2-1 TRBV7-2 - - TGTGCCAGCAGGGACTCGCCCTACAATGAGCAGTTCTTC CASRDSPYNEQFF
TRBJ2-7 TRBV2 - once TGTGCCAGCAGTGAAGGTCAGGTGGTAGGGTACGAGCAGTACTTC CASSEGQVVGYEQYF
TRBJ1-2 TRBV5-4 - few TGTGCCAGCAGCCACAGCCTCTATGGCTACACCTTC CASSHSLYGYTF
TRBJ2-7 TRBV20-1 TRBD1 - TGCAGTGGGACAGGGGGCGATGAGCAGTACTTC CSGTGGDEQYF
TRBJ2-5 TRBV27 - - TGTGCCAGCAGTTTACGGGGGGAGACCCAGTACTTC CASSLRGETQYF
TRBJ2-1 TRBV4-3 - - TGCGCCAGCAGCCAGCGGAGCGGGTGGGACAATGAGCAGTTCTTC CASSQRSGWDNEQFF
TRBJ2-1 TRBV9 - - TGTGCCAGCAGTTTCCGCGAACTCCAATCCTACAATGAGCAGTTCTTC CASSFRELQSYNEQFF
TRBJ2-5 TRBV27 TRBD1 - TGTGCCAGCGGCAGGACAGGGCGGGAGACCCAGTACTTC CASGRTGRETQYF
TRBJ2-1 TRBV6-5 - - TGTGCCAGCAACCAGCCGTGGAGGTTCTTC CASNQPWRFF
TRBJ2-3 TRBV5-4 - - TGTGCCAGCAGCTTGGGGTGGGGCACAGATACGCAGTATTTT CASSLGWGTDTQYF
TRBJ1-2 TRBV27 - - TGTGCCAGCACATCTTCCCTAGACGTACGCCACCTTATTAGGGGCTACACCTTC CASTSSLDVRHLIRGYTF
TRBJ2-7 TRBV6-1 TRBD1 - TGTGCCAGCAGGACAGGGACGGCGAGTTACGAGCAGTACTTC CASRTGTASYEQYF
TRBJ2-3 TRBV7-7 - - TGTGCCAGCAGTCCGGGTGGGGATACGCAGTATTTT CASSPGGDTQYF
TRBJ2-1 TRBV28 TRBD1 - TGTGCCAGCAGGAAGACAGGGGGCTACAATGAGCAGTTCTTC CASRKTGGYNEQFF
TRBJ2-7 TRBV7-8 - - TGTGCCAGCAGCCCCCAGATACAGGTTCTCTCCTACGAGCAGTACTTC CASSPQIQVLSYEQYF
TRBJ2-2 TRBV11-2 TRBD1 - TGTGCCAGCAGCCCCCGGACAGGGGGCTTCACCGGGGAGCTGTTTTTT CASSPRTGGFTGELFF
TRBJ2-2 TRBV9 TRBD2 once TGTGCCAGCAGCATTAAGGGACTAGCGGGAGGGCCTAACGCCGGGGAGCTGTTTTTT CASSIKGLAGGPNAGELFF
TRBJ1-2 TRBV27 - - TGTGCCAGCAGTCCCCTTCCCGGGGCGGAGGGCTACACCTTC CASSPLPGAEGYTF